The clone carrying this T cell receptor beta chain was counted a few times. The target antigen is unknown. This record comes from a study of beta chain features in type 1 diabetes. The study, taken as a whole, reports: The influence of HLA type on TCRB rearrangement stayed undetermined.

It was via CD45RO/CCR7/CD25/CD127/CD95/CD27 that CD4+ naive, central memory, regulatory and stem cell-like memory cells were sorted. Per germline, CDR1 SGDLS and CDR2 YYNGEE. The CDR3 is 14 residues long. Trimming left V 0 bases short and J 1 base short, with 7 bases between. Every bit of the isolated RNA underwent reverse transcription, so sequencing read expressed TCRB transcripts. Assay: immunoSEQ multiplex PCR; the TCRdb copy retains only in-frame clones and omits some. The repertoire includes about 450,000 clones, about 10% of them detected once, and approximately 0.05% sits in the top ten. The receptor was derived from a woman aged 18-35 years in good health. The rearrangement joins TRBV9 to TRBJ1-1; D gene ambiguous. Input material: naive CD4+ T cells from blood. The CDR3 nucleotides are TGTGCCAGCAGCGTAGCTATGAGGAACACTGAAGCTTTCTTT. Residues: CASSVAMRNTEAFF.